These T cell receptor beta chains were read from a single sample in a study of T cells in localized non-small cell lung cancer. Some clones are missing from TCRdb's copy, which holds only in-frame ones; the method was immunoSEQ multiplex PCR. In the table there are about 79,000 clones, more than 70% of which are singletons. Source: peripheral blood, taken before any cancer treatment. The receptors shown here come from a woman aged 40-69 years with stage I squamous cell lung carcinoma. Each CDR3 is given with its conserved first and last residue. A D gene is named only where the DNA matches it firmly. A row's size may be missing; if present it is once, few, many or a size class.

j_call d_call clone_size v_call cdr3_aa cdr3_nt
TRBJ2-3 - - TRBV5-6 CASSWKVLYTDTQYF TGTGCCAGCAGCTGGAAGGTACTCTACACAGATACGCAGTATTTT
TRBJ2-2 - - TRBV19 CASSTLPGQGGAGELFF TGTGCCAGTAGTACCCTCCCTGGGCAGGGGGGAGCCGGGGAGCTGTTTTTT
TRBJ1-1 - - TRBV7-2 CASSLEEANTEAFF TGTGCCAGCAGCTTAGAGGAAGCGAACACTGAAGCTTTCTTT
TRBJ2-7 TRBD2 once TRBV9 CASSVEPSGGAYEQYF TGTGCCAGCAGCGTAGAGCCGAGCGGGGGGGCCTACGAGCAGTACTTC
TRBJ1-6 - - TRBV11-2 CASSLERGDLNSPLHF TGTGCCAGCAGCTTAGAGAGGGGCGACTTGAATTCACCCCTCCACTTT
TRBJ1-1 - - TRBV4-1 CASSQDQGRVTEAFF TGCGCCAGCAGCCAAGATCAGGGGAGGGTCACTGAAGCTTTCTTT
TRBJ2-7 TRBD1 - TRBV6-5 CASSPRQGSYEQYF TGTGCCAGCAGTCCTCGACAGGGCTCCTACGAGCAGTACTTC
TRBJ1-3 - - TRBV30 CAWRGPSSGNTIYF TGTGCCTGGAGGGGTCCCTCCTCTGGAAACACCATATATTTT
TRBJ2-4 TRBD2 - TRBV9 CASSSGTSSENIQYF TGTGCCAGCAGCTCGGGGACTAGCTCGGAAAACATTCAGTACTTC
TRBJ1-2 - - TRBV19 CASRAQGRGYTF TGTGCCAGTCGTGCACAGGGACGCGGCTACACCTTC
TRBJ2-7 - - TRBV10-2 CASSVDRMYF TGCGCCAGCAGTGTTGACAGGATGTACTTC
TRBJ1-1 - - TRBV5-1 CASSSEVGSNTEAFF TGCGCCAGCAGCTCCGAAGTGGGATCGAACACTGAAGCTTTCTTT
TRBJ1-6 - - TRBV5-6 CASSLGQIINSPLHF TGTGCCAGCAGCTTGGGGCAGATAATTAATTCACCCCTCCACTTT
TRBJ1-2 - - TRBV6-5 CASRRNTNYGYTF TGTGCCAGCAGGCGGAACACGAACTATGGCTACACCTTC
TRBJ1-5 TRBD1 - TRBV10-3 CAISPTGGYQPQHF TGTGCCATCAGCCCTACAGGGGGCTATCAGCCCCAGCATTTT
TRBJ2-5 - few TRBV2 CASDRSGETQYF TGTGCCAGCGATCGGAGCGGAGAGACCCAGTACTTC
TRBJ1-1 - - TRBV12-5 CASGDGGRTNTEAFF TGTGCTAGTGGGGACGGCGGACGGACGAACACTGAAGCTTTCTTT
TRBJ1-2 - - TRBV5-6 CASSLRQGIYGYTF TGTGCCAGCAGCTTGAGGCAGGGAATATATGGCTACACCTTC
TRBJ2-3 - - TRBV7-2 CASSPRIERTDTQYF TGTGCCAGCAGCCCTCGTATAGAGCGCACAGATACGCAGTATTTT
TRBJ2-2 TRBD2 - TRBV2 CASSEMGLAGGTGELFF TGTGCCAGCAGTGAAATGGGACTAGCGGGGGGCACCGGGGAGCTGTTTTTT
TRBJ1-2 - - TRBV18 CASSPPGFEGGYTF TGTGCCAGCTCACCCCCAGGGTTTGAGGGTGGCTACACCTTC
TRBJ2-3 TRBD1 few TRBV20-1 CSTGTAETQYF TGCAGTACCGGGACAGCAGAGACGCAGTATTTT
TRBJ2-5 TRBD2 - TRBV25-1 CASSEMGGGLQETQYF TGTGCCAGCAGTGAGATGGGCGGGGGTTTGCAAGAGACCCAGTACTTC
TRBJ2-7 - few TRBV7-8 CASSISNGGSSYEQYF TGTGCCAGCAGCATCTCCAACGGTGGAAGCTCCTACGAGCAGTACTTC
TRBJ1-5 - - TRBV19 CASSLLSRGGQPQHF TGTGCCAGTAGCCTTTTGAGCAGGGGAGGTCAGCCCCAGCATTTT
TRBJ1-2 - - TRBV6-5 CASSGGRVDGYTF TGTGCCAGCTCGGGGGGCAGGGTAGATGGCTACACCTTC
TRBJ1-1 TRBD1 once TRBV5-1 CASRKGTAAIGTEAFF TGCGCCAGCAGGAAAGGGACAGCCGCTATCGGCACTGAAGCTTTCTTT
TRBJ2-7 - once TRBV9 CASSVEGAEQYF TGTGCCAGCAGCGTAGAGGGAGCCGAGCAGTACTTC
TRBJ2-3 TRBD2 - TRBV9 CASSLRTSGAPHTDTQYF TGTGCCAGCAGCCTTCGGACTAGCGGGGCTCCCCACACAGATACGCAGTATTTT
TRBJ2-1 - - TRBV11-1 CASSFGQGSYNEQFF TGTGCCAGCAGCTTCGGGCAGGGGAGCTACAATGAGCAGTTCTTC
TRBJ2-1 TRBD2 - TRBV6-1 CASTASGVYNEQFF TGTGCCAGCACTGCTAGCGGGGTCTACAATGAGCAGTTCTTC
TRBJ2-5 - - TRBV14 CASSPGGVRQETQYF TGTGCCAGCAGCCCAGGTGGCGTCCGGCAAGAGACCCAGTACTTC